The rows below give T cell receptor beta chains drawn from one sample of a study of identical twins. One entry per CDR3 protein, called by TCRdb with MiXCR from the 5' RACE reads. The sample lists hundreds of thousands of distinct CDR3 sequences, 20% to 25% seen once, with 4.3% in the top ten. The data were also submitted as part of a second study, on T cells expressing NK-cell markers.

Sequencing was carried out using PBMCs. The receptors originated from a woman in her late teens or twenties in good health. Each CDR3 is given with its conserved first and last residue. A D gene is named only where the DNA matches it firmly. Clone size is shown for a subset of rows, as once, few, many or a class of expanded clone.

v_gene	d_gene	abundance	j_gene	CDR3aa	CDR3nt
TRBV9	.	few	TRBJ1-1	CASSAEVGDTEAFF	TGTGCCAGCAGCGCGGAGGTCGGGGACACTGAAGCTTTCTTT
TRBV20-1	TRBD2	.	TRBJ2-5	CSAGETSGGAAETQYF	TGCAGTGCAGGGGAGACTAGCGGGGGGGCCGCTGAGACCCAGTACTTC
TRBV21-1	.	few	TRBJ2-2	CASNPPRGTSNTGELFF	TGTGCCAGCAACCCTCCACGAGGGACATCGAACACCGGGGAGCTGTTTTTT
TRBV3-1	TRBD1	many	TRBJ2-7	CASSQLRDRDYEQYF	TGTGCCAGCAGCCAACTCCGGGACAGGGACTACGAGCAGTACTTC
TRBV9	.	.	TRBJ2-7	CASSVVATGDFYEQYF	TGTGCCAGCAGCGTAGTTGCAACAGGGGACTTCTACGAGCAGTACTTC
TRBV6-6	.	many	TRBJ2-3	CASSYSNADTQYF	TGTGCCAGCAGTTACTCGAATGCAGATACGCAGTATTTT
TRBV29-1	TRBD2	.	TRBJ2-1	CSVEGTSGNNEQFF	TGCAGCGTTGAAGGGACTAGCGGTAACAATGAGCAGTTCTTC
TRBV4-1	.	.	TRBJ2-1	CASSQVRDEQFF	TGCGCCAGCAGCCAAGTGAGGGATGAGCAGTTCTTC
TRBV29-1	.	many	TRBJ2-1	CSVEDGRLDEQFF	TGCAGCGTTGAAGATGGCAGGCTTGATGAGCAGTTCTTC
TRBV12-3/TRBV12-4	TRBD2	.	TRBJ2-5	CASSFPRGRGETQYF	TGTGCCAGCAGTTTCCCCCGTGGGAGGGGAGAGACCCAGTACTTC
TRBV10-2	.	few	TRBJ1-5	CASSTDSNNQPQHF	TGCGCCAGCAGCACCGATTCGAACAATCAGCCCCAGCATTTT
TRBV29-1	.	.	TRBJ2-2	CSVSANTGELFF	TGCAGCGTTTCGGCGAACACCGGGGAGCTGTTTTTT
TRBV15	TRBD1	few	TRBJ1-2	CATSKLRTGGAYGYTF	TGTGCCACCAGCAAGCTAAGGACAGGGGGCGCCTATGGCTACACCTTC
TRBV20-1	.	few	TRBJ1-5	CSASRGTSNQPQHF	TGCAGTGCTAGCCGGGGGACATCCAATCAGCCCCAGCATTTT
TRBV2	.	once	TRBJ2-3	CASTDLVGAGDTQYF	TGTGCCAGCACCGACCTAGTGGGGGCCGGAGATACGCAGTATTTT
TRBV10-3	TRBD1	.	TRBJ2-7	CAIRTGESYEQYF	TGTGCCATCCGGACAGGGGAGTCCTACGAGCAGTACTTC
TRBV18	.	few	TRBJ2-5	CASSPRTQETQYF	TGTGCCAGCTCACCACGGACTCAAGAGACCCAGTACTTC
TRBV20-1	.	.	TRBJ1-2	CSARMAGQYGYTF	TGCAGTGCTAGAATGGCAGGGCAATATGGCTACACCTTC